This T cell receptor beta chain came from a study of shared clonotypes between healthy human individuals. Sorted-subset replicate PCRs used 200 ng DNA, 25,000 to 30,000 T cell genomes. Assay: immunoSEQ multiplex PCR; the TCRdb copy retains only in-frame clones and omits some. The table shows more than 900,000 clones, with about 80% occurring only once. The V gene's germline CDR1 is SGHTA and CDR2 FQGTGA. The CDR3 extends over 13 amino acids. The V end lost 1 base, the J end lost 7 bases, and 8 bases lay between the germline ends. The receptor was derived from a man aged 18 to 30 in good health. Some clones in this sample may be carry-over from other donors' samples. The source material was memory CD4+ T cells from PBMCs. Subset in this sample: CD45RA-negative fraction. V usage is TRBV7-3 and J usage is TRBJ1-5; unclear D gene. CDR3 sequence reads: CASSLSPGQPQHF. CDR3 in DNA: TGTGCCAGCAGCTTAAGCCCCGGACAGCCCCAGCATTTT.